Below, 27 T cell receptor beta chains from the same sample are listed, as sequenced in a study of CD8 T cells in ankylosing spondylitis (dated by TCRdb to 2015 to 2018). The library was generated by 5' RACE. This sample was sequenced with an Illumina MiSeq. The raw public data were reprocessed by TCRdb itself: fastp quality trimming at Q25, MiXCR clonotype calling, in-frame beta chains only. A single entry per CDR3 protein holds the most common genes and DNA from its merged rows. The sample contains 26,000 or so distinct CDR3 sequences, 6.5% to 9.5% of them found a single time. The ten biggest clones cover around 30% of the sample. Sequencing was carried out using blood. These TCRs come from a male donor with ankylosing spondylitis or in good health (not recorded which).

This clonotype occurred many times. The chain links TRBV2 to TRBJ2-3, with unresolved D. V lost 4 bases and J 6 bases, leaving 8 bases between the germline ends. This CDR3 comprises 12 residues. Germline assignment: CDR1 SNHLY and CDR2 FYNNEI. The CDR3 DNA follows: TGTGCCAGCAGTGTAGGGTCGGATACGCAGTATTTT. Translation gives CASSVGSDTQYF.

This clonotype was seen repeatedly, ten times or more. V and J are TRBV20-1 and TRBJ2-1; D is perhaps TRBD2 (5 bases). CDR1 DFQATT and CDR2 SNEGSKA come from the germline V gene (reference sequence). The CDR3 spans 14 residues. V was cut by 0 bases and J by 4 bases, with 10 bases left in between. The CDR3 DNA is TGCAGTGCTAGAGATCGAGGGAAATACAATGAGCAGTTCTTC. This sequence encodes CSARDRGKYNEQFF.

This clonotype was seen ten or more times. This sequence joins TRBV3-1 and TRBJ1-5, with a weak D call TRBD1 (5 bases). CDR1 is LGHDT and CDR2 is YNNKEL in the germline V gene (reference sequence). V dropped 1 base and J dropped 11 bases, with 6 bases sitting between them. This CDR3 is built from 11 residues. The CDR3 is CASSQGGTQHF. The CDR3 DNA reads TGTGCCAGCAGCCAAGGGGGGACCCAGCATTTT.

The rearrangement links TRBV28 to TRBJ2-1; no definite D call. The V end lost 4 bases, the J end lost 4 bases, and 14 bases lay between the germline ends. The CDR3 contains 15 residues. Germline CDR1 reads MDHEN; CDR2 reads SYDVKM. The CDR3 DNA is TGTGCCAGCAGTTCAGTCGTCGGTTTATACAATGAGCAGTTCTTC. It is translated as CASSSVVGLYNEQFF.

Ten or more counts support this clonotype. V usage is TRBV6-5 and J usage is TRBJ2-3; 12 positions agree with TRBD2. Germline V gene lookup returns CDR1 MNHEY and CDR2 SVGAGI. The trim removed 6 bases at V and 2 bases at J, leaving 3 bases unmatched. CDR3 length: 15 residues. The CDR3 loop is CASRWTSGTTDTQYF. CDR3 DNA sequence: TGTGCCAGCAGATGGACTAGCGGGACCACAGATACGCAGTATTTT.

This sequence joins TRBV3-1 and TRBJ2-3; D possibly matches TRBD1 or TRBD2 (5 bases each). Trimming stripped 4 bases from V and 6 bases from J, with 11 bases between. The CDR3 is 13 amino acids. Germline loops: CDR1 LGHDT, CDR2 YNNKEL (reference sequence). CDR3 in amino acids: CASSRGLGDTQYF. The CDR3 region has the DNA TGTGCCAGCAGCCGGGGGTTGGGGGATACGCAGTATTTT.

This clonotype occurred a few times. J is TRBJ2-7 and V is TRBV29-1, with D maybe TRBD2 (7 bases). From germline, CDR1 is SQVTM and CDR2 ANQGSEA. V lost 3 bases and J 5 bases, leaving 14 bases between the germline ends. CDR3 size: 13 residues. CDR3 residues: CSVDRGGGDEQYF. CDR3 nucleotide sequence: TGCAGCGTTGATAGGGGGGGCGGCGACGAGCAGTACTTC.

There are a few counts of this clonotype. This chain links TRBV28 with TRBJ1-1; D uncertain. This CDR3 has 13 amino acids. Germline V lookup: CDR1 MDHEN, CDR2 SYDVKM. V gave up 1 base and J gave up 4 bases, with 7 bases separating them. In nucleotides, the CDR3 is TGTGCCAGCAGTTTATTGACTGGCACTGAAGCTTTCTTT. It translates to CASSLLTGTEAFF.

This clonotype was recorded many times. The V gene is TRBV14, the J gene TRBJ2-1, with 7 positions matching TRBD2. The CDR3 covers 15 residues. Germline loops: CDR1 SGHDN, CDR2 FVKESK. V lost 4 bases, J lost 8 bases, and 11 bases stayed unmatched. The CDR3 loop is CASSLRLAGSDEQFF. The DNA for the CDR3 is TGTGCCAGCAGCCTTAGACTAGCTGGATCGGATGAGCAGTTCTTC.

In this sample, this clonotype turned up many times. This chain links TRBV4-1 with TRBJ2-4, with D possibly being TRBD1 (6 bases). Deletions cut 1 base from V and 0 bases from J, with 16 bases between. CDR1 and CDR2 (germline): MGHRA, YSYEKL. The CDR3 runs 18 residues. CDR3 coding DNA: TGCGCCAGCAGCCAAGGGGGTTCTACAGGGATAGCCAAAAACATTCAGTACTTC. This translates into CASSQGGSTGIAKNIQYF.

This clonotype came up many times. The rearrangement links TRBV11-2 to TRBJ2-2; D ambiguous. The CDR3 is 12 residues long. Trimming stripped 1 base from V and 9 bases from J, with 6 bases between. CDR1 is SGHAT, CDR2 FQNNGV, per germline. CDR3 coding DNA: TGTGCCAGCAGCTTAGTTCTGCGGGAGCTGTTTTTT. It is translated as CASSLVLRELFF. The whole variable domain, filled in from reference TRBV11-2 and TRBJ2-2, reads EAGVAQSPRYKIIEKRQSVAFWCNPISGHATLYWYQQILGQGPKLLIQFQNNGVVDDSQLPKDRFSAERLKGVDSTLKIQPAKLEDSAVYLCASSLVLRELFFGEGSRLTVL.

CDR3 nucleotide sequence: TGTGCCAGCAGTGCCTTTTCAGGAGGGACTGAAGCTTTCTTT. Protein sequence: CASSAFSGGTEAFF. This rearrangement joins TRBV27 to TRBJ1-1; D is undetermined. The CDR3 consists of 14 residues. Germline CDR1 and CDR2: MNHEY and SMNVEV (reference sequence). Trimming took off 5 bases at V and 5 bases at J, with 15 bases between the two ends.

The chain employs TRBV9 and TRBJ2-2; 8 nucleotides agree with TRBD2. The CDR3 runs to 16 residues. The germline CDR1 and CDR2 sequences are SGDLS and YYNGEE. Trimming removed 0 bases from V and 6 bases from J; junction bases left unmatched: 7. The CDR3 DNA reads as TGTGCCAGCAGCGTAGGGACTAGCTGGTTGGCCGGGGAGCTGTTTTTT. As protein: CASSVGTSWLAGELFF.

This clonotype has just a few counts. Its ends do not fully match the called genes, so a read error is possible. The chain carries TRBV5-1 and TRBJ1-2; 8 bases line up with TRBD1. This CDR3 region has 15 residues. In germline, CDR1 is SGHRS, CDR2 YFSETQ. The DNA of the CDR3 is TGCGCCAGCAGCCTTGGACAGGGCCGCTTCTATGGCTACCCCTTC. Amino acid sequence: CASSLGQGRFYGYPF.

The chain carries TRBV9 and TRBJ2-3; D not certain. The CDR3 sequence is 14 residues long. The V gene's germline CDR1 is SGDLS and CDR2 YYNGEE. Trimming took 7 bases from V and 1 from J, leaving 13 bases between them. The chain's CDR3 is CASSKLHGTDTQYF. The DNA of the CDR3 is TGTGCCAGCTCAAAGCTCCACGGCACAGATACGCAGTATTTT.

V is TRBV5-1 and J is TRBJ2-3; 12 positions match TRBD2. J lost 1 base, V lost 1 base, and 4 bases had no gene match. This CDR3 region has 17 residues. Germline V gene lookup returns CDR1 SGHRS and CDR2 YFSETQ. CDR3: CASSLMTSGSGTDTQYF. In nucleotides, the CDR3 is TGCGCCAGCAGCTTGATGACTAGCGGGAGTGGCACAGATACGCAGTATTTT.

There are a few counts of this clonotype. This chain links TRBV12-3 or TRBV12-4 with TRBJ2-7; D call uncertain. The CDR3 covers 13 residues. Between the trimmed V and J ends, which lost 5 bases and 4 bases, there was a span of 12 bases. The CDR3 coding sequence is TGTGCCAGCAGTACCGGACGGACGTACGAGCAGTACGTC. Translating it yields CASSTGRTYEQYV.

This clonotype was detected ten times or more. The chain has TRBV27 and TRBJ2-3; TRBD2 matches at 9 bases. The CDR3 totals 15 residues. Germline V gene sequence: CDR1 MNHEY, CDR2 SMNVEV (reference sequence). V dropped 5 bases and J dropped 11; count of bases not matched to a gene: 14. CDR3 DNA sequence: TGTGCCAGCAGTCGGATCGCGGGGGGGCCTCTTAGGCAGTATTTT. It specifies CASSRIAGGPLRQYF.

By frequency in the sample, this clonotype is medium-sized. The chain joins TRBV6-2 or TRBV6-3 to TRBJ2-3; D call uncertain. Trimming took off 4 bases at V and 2 bases at J, with 13 bases between the two ends. CDR3 length equals 15 residues. The V gene's germline CDR1 is MNHEY and CDR2 SVGEGT. The CDR3 spells CASSSSSLYTDTQYF. Written as DNA, the CDR3 is TGTGCCAGCAGTTCCTCGAGTCTCTACACAGATACGCAGTATTTT.

The rearrangement links TRBV30 to TRBJ2-1, with D unclear. Per the germline V gene, CDR1 is GTSNPN and CDR2 is SVGIG (reference sequence). The CDR3 totals 11 residues. V gave up 1 base and J gave up 6 bases, with 4 bases separating them. CDR3 sequence reads: CAWSERNEQFF. The CDR3 DNA follows: TGTGCCTGGAGTGAACGCAATGAGCAGTTCTTC.

The chain recombines TRBV4-3 with TRBJ2-1; no clear D gene. V lost 0 bases and J lost 0, with 12 bases in between. Per germline, CDR1 LGHNA and CDR2 YSLEER. The CDR3 sequence is 17 residues long. The CDR3 bases are TGCGCCAGCAGCCAAGATAGGAAGCGAAACTCCTACAATGAGCAGTTCTTC. The encoded protein is CASSQDRKRNSYNEQFF.

The chain is built from TRBV11-3 and TRBJ2-2; maybe TRBD2 (5 bases). The CDR3 covers 13 residues. The germline CDR1 and CDR2 sequences are SGHNT and YENEEA. V was trimmed by 5 bases and J by 4 bases, leaving 8 bases between them. CDR3 sequence reads: CASSRGITGELFF. In nucleotides, the CDR3 is TGTGCCAGCAGCCGAGGGATCACCGGGGAGCTGTTTTTT.

This clonotype was counted between two and nine times. The genes are TRBV7-6 and TRBJ2-3; D unresolved. Germline V gives CDR1 SGHVS, CDR2 FNYEAQ. The CDR3 spans 13 residues. V lost 1 base and J 6 bases, leaving 8 bases between the germline ends. The CDR3 spells CASSLVRRDTQYF. The CDR3 region has the DNA TGTGCCAGCAGCTTAGTTAGACGTGATACGCAGTATTTT.

This rearrangement joins TRBV11-2 to TRBJ1-4; D is uncertain. The CDR3 extends over 13 amino acids. Trimming removed 3 bases from V and 5 bases from J, with 7 bases in between. Germline CDR1 and CDR2: SGHAT and FQNNGV. The CDR3 protein is CASSLWPNEKLFF. The CDR3 DNA is TGTGCCAGCAGCTTGTGGCCGAATGAAAAACTGTTTTTT.

The table lists this clonotype with many counts. The rearrangement joins TRBV6-6 to TRBJ2-5; 7 bases agree with TRBD2. CDR1 is MNHNY, CDR2 SVGAGI, per germline (reference sequence). The CDR3 spans 17 residues. Trimming took 5 bases from V and 0 from J; bases not matched to a gene: 12. CDR3 nucleotide sequence: TGTGCCAGCAGTCCGGGTCGCGGGAGTGGGAACCAAGAGACCCAGTACTTC. Its translation is CASSPGRGSGNQETQYF.

The CDR3 DNA reads TGTGCCAGCTGGAGGGGGCCTAACACCGGGGAGCTGTTTTTT. Translation: CASWRGPNTGELFF. The chain links TRBV7-9 to TRBJ2-2; D might be TRBD1 (7 bases). Germline V gives CDR1 SEHNR, CDR2 FQNEAQ (reference sequence). V gave up 8 bases and J gave up 2 bases, with 12 bases separating them. There are 14 residues in the CDR3.

This clonotype was recorded many times. The chain combines TRBV20-1 with TRBJ1-4; the D is unclear. Deletions cut 7 bases from V and 4 bases from J, with 7 bases between. Germline V CDR1 and CDR2: DFQATT, SNEGSKA (reference sequence). The CDR3 contains 11 residues. The CDR3 sequence is CSGRINEKLFF. The CDR3 region has the DNA TGCAGTGGCCGGATTAATGAAAAACTGTTTTTT.